This entry features one T cell receptor beta chain sequence. This clone showed up just once. What this receptor recognizes is not known. Nothing much larger sits one base from this clone, and base qualities are not available. The method behind the library was the immunoSEQ multiplex PCR assay. Regarding the original processing steps: A statistical classification framework was built to diagnose cytomegalovirus status from the catalog of TCR beta chain sequences. TCRdb provides this immuneACCESS table in a form limited to in-frame rearrangements. Some clones are lacking; in checked studies, under half of them reflect an unresolved V gene, and why the rest are absent is not known. V and J calls and clone size are given by that table; D and trimming were obtained from the DNA. A total of around 150,000 clones appear in this sample, just over 90% of them only once. Roughly 0.7% of the sample rests with the top ten.

The data derive from a study of cytomegalovirus exposure and HLA in healthy donors (dated by TCRdb to about 2017). General notes on the study: According to a later analysis, the roughly 130 validation repertoires were produced on the same platform as the approximately 620 repertoires of the first cohort. The aim of the study was to test whether cataloging public T cell receptors could identify signatures of past pathogen exposure. In addition to the first cohort of around 670 subjects, a separate validation cohort of 120 different subjects was used. High-throughput TCR immunosequencing, statistical association of individual TCRs with disease status, and machine learning were combined to predict cytomegalovirus infection status. Study-wide findings and limitations: A total of 150 to 200 TCR beta chains were listed by the study as associated with cytomegalovirus. Of the cluster scores, roughly 95% were above 0 in a later analysis, which found that TCRs clustered in the first cohort also tended to co-occur in the approximately 110 validation repertoires. The classifier was reported to diagnose cytomegalovirus status with high specificity and sensitivity in both the original cohort and the validation cohort. Across donors, most TCR sequences were observed very rarely, whereas some public TCRs were present in many individuals. A few of the identified cytomegalovirus-associated TCR beta chains were confirmed in vitro to be specific for cytomegalovirus antigens. A later analysis had no HLA typing for the validation cohort, so co-occurrence there was scored across all 130 or so repertoires. The authors suggested that the approach could potentially be extended to other disease states and immunological phenotypes.

The junction carries 10 bases between V and J, which are trimmed by 4 bases and 0 bases respectively. From cysteine to phenylalanine, the CDR3 is 15 amino acids long. Only the CDR3 region is kept as DNA, spanning 45 bases read in frame from base 1. CDR1 SGHRS and CDR2 YFSETQ were looked up in the germline V gene. The donors were included in the validation cohort of approximately 130 subjects, a group kept apart from the roughly 610-subject first cohort. Sample: PBMCs. The rearranged chain carries TRBV5-1 and TRBJ1-4, with the identity of the D gene unclear. The sequence derives from a man aged 18 to 29 in good health and CMV-seronegative. This receptor has the CDR3 CASSEQFTTNEKLFF. The DNA sequence reads TGCGCCAGCAGCGAACAGTTTACAACTAATGAAAAACTGTTTTTT. Beyond the CDR3, the reference TRBV5-1 and TRBJ1-4 genes provide the residues; the full variable domain reads: KAGVTQTPRYLIKTRGQQVTLSCSPISGHRSVSWYQQTPGQGLQFLFEYFSETQRNKGNFPGRFSGRQFSNSRSEMNVSTLELGDSALYLCASSEQFTTNEKLFFGSGTQLSVL.